This TCR beta chain was sequenced during a study of early T cells in non-severe SARS-CoV-2 infection. About the research overall: With bulk RNA from unsorted whole blood as input, sequencing yielded unpaired chains.

Trimming removed 1 base at V and 8 bases at J, with 14 bases between. The CDR3 contains 15 residues. CDR1 is MNHNS, CDR2 SASEGT, per germline. Unique molecular identifiers were affixed to single, distinct cDNA molecules. From the 5' RACE reads, TCRdb called clonotypes with MiXCR, one entry per CDR3 protein. This table has about 27,000 distinct CDR3 sequences, 5.4% appearing once. This clonotype has only a few counts. What it recognizes is unknown. Broader study findings: VDJdb matching skewed toward anti-spike CD8 responses, missing private and CD4 specificities.

Sequenced sample: whole blood. The clonotype originates from an adult who was a healthcare worker with PCR-confirmed SARS-CoV-2 infection or an uninfected control (not recorded which). The chain links TRBV6-1 to TRBJ1-4; D gene unclear. The CDR3 spells CASSEVKGIGEKLFF. The CDR3 coding sequence is TGTGCCAGCAGTGAAGTAAAAGGCATTGGGGAAAAACTGTTTTTT.